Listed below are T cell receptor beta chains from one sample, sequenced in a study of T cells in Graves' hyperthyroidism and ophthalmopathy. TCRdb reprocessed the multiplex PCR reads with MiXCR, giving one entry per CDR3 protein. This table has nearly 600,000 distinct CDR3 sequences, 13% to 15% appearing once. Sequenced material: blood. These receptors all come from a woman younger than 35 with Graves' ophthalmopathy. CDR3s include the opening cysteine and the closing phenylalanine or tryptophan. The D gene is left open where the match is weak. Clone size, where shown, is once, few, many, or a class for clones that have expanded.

DNA: TGTGCCAGCAGTTTTCCCGGGACAGGGGCCAACGGCTACTACGAGCAGTACTTC
CDR3: CASSFPGTGANGYYEQYF
V: TRBV28
D: TRBD1
size: .
J: TRBJ2-7

DNA: TGTGCCAGCAGGAGGGCGGGAGAATACAATGAGCAGTTCTTC
CDR3: CASRRAGEYNEQFF
V: TRBV27
D: TRBD2
size: many
J: TRBJ2-1

DNA: TGTGCCAGCAGATATCCCGGACAGTCTGAAGCTTTCTTT
CDR3: CASRYPGQSEAFF
V: TRBV28
D: .
size: many
J: TRBJ1-1

DNA: TGTGCCAGTAACCGGGACGGGGGCATGAACACTGAAGCTTTCTTT
CDR3: CASNRDGGMNTEAFF
V: TRBV7-9
D: .
size: many
J: TRBJ1-1

DNA: TGTGCCAGTACCCGGGACGCCAACACCGGGGAGCTGTTTTTT
CDR3: CASTRDANTGELFF
V: TRBV19
D: .
size: .
J: TRBJ2-2

DNA: TGTGCCAGCAGTTTATCAGGTCGCGGGAAACGTGGCGAGCAGTACTTC
CDR3: CASSLSGRGKRGEQYF
V: TRBV28
D: .
size: many
J: TRBJ2-7

DNA: TGTGCCAGCAGCTTACAGGGGAGGGGGGGGTACAATGAGCAGTTCTTC
CDR3: CASSLQGRGGYNEQFF
V: TRBV3-1
D: .
size: many
J: TRBJ2-1

DNA: TGTGCCAGCAGCCCGGGACTTCGGGTTCCCAACGAGCAGTACTTC
CDR3: CASSPGLRVPNEQYF
V: TRBV7-6
D: .
size: many
J: TRBJ2-7

DNA: TGTGCCAGCAGCTTAGATGGGTCAATTAATGAGCAGTTCTTC
CDR3: CASSLDGSINEQFF
V: TRBV11-3
D: .
size: .
J: TRBJ2-1

DNA: TGTGCCTGGATTTACACCACGCAACTGACAGCTGAAGCTTTCTTT
CDR3: CAWIYTTQLTAEAFF
V: TRBV30
D: .
size: many
J: TRBJ1-1

DNA: TGTGCCAGCAGCTCCAGGGTACTCCCTGAAGCTTTCTTT
CDR3: CASSSRVLPEAFF
V: TRBV5-5
D: .
size: .
J: TRBJ1-1

DNA: TGTGCCTGGAGTGCCTTCCACACCGGGGAGCTGTTTTTT
CDR3: CAWSAFHTGELFF
V: TRBV30
D: .
size: many
J: TRBJ2-2

DNA: TGTGCCAGCAGTTTAACAGCGCCTGGAAGCTTCGAGCAGTACTTC
CDR3: CASSLTAPGSFEQYF
V: TRBV27
D: .
size: many
J: TRBJ2-7

DNA: TGTGCCAGCAGCTTAGTCCCCCCGGGACGCACGCCGCGGGGACAAGAGACCCAGTACTTC
CDR3: CASSLVPPGRTPRGQETQYF
V: TRBV7-6
D: .
size: few
J: TRBJ2-5